This TCR beta chain was sequenced in a study of cytomegalovirus exposure and HLA in healthy donors. Study observations and caveats: Specificity for CMV antigens was confirmed in vitro for three of the CMV-associated chains.

PCR used 60 Vbeta primers and 13 Jbeta primers. Libraries were prepared by immunoSEQ multiplex PCR; TCRdb keeps only in-frame clonotypes and omits some of them. Of approximately 160,000 clones in the sample, just over 75% were seen once. Trimming pared 1 base from V and 3 bases from J, leaving 13 bases between. This CDR3 has 15 amino acids. Germline V gene sequence: CDR1 SGHDT, CDR2 YYEEEE. A few counts support this clone. The target antigen is unknown. Healthy donors of bone marrow made up the group. The receptor comes from a man aged 40-49 years in good health and CMV-seronegative. Sequenced: PBMCs. The chain recombines TRBV5-6 with TRBJ2-5, with D possibly matching TRBD1 (6 bases). The CDR3 DNA is TGTGCCAGCAGCTTGACAGGGATTGTCGAAGAGACCCAGTACTTC. Translated: CASSLTGIVEETQYF.